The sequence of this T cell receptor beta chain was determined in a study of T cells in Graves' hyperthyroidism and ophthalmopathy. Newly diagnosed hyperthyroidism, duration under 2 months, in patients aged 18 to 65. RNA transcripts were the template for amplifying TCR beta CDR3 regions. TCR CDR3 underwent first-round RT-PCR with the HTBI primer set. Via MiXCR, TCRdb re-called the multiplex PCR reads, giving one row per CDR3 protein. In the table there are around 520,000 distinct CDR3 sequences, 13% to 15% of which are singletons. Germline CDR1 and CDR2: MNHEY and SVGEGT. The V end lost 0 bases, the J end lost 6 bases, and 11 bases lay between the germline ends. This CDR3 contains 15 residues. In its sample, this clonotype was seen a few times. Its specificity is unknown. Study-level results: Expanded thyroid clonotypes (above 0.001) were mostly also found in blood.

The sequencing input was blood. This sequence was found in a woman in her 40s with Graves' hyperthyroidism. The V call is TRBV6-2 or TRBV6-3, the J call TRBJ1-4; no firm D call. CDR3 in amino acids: CASSYSTGSDEKLFF. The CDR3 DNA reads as TGTGCCAGCAGTTACTCCACGGGGTCGGATGAAAAACTGTTTTTT.